The 17 T cell receptor beta chains listed next were all sequenced from one sample in a study of immune evolution from preneoplasia to lung adenocarcinoma. Produced via immunoSEQ multiplex PCR; TCRdb's table is partial and in-frame only. The sample records approximately 11,000 clones, more than 70% being singletons. Sequencing was performed on FFPE minimally invasive lung adenocarcinoma tissue. Every receptor here comes from a person between 65 and 79 years old with lung adenocarcinoma.

This clone showed up just a few times. V and J are TRBV7-4 and TRBJ2-6; no definite D call. This CDR3 contains 18 residues. The ends were cut back, 5 bases at V and 5 bases at J, with 22 bases in the middle. The germline V gene has CDR1 SGHVT and CDR2 SQSDAQ. The CDR3 loop is CASSIYYSSQSRANVLTF. Written as DNA, the CDR3 is TGTGCCAGCAGCATCTATTACAGCTCACAAAGTCGGGCCAACGTCCTGACTTTC.

The gene calls are TRBV6-5 and TRBJ2-2; no firm D call. This CDR3 comprises 12 residues. V lost 5 bases to trimming and J lost 2 bases, with 3 bases between them. Germline values: CDR1 MNHEY, CDR2 SVGAGI. The CDR3 region has the DNA TGTGCCAGCAGTATCAACACCGGGGAGCTGTTTTTT. Translating it yields CASSINTGELFF.

The chain joins TRBV7-2 to TRBJ2-2, with D perhaps matching TRBD2 (6 bases). Trimming pared 5 bases from V and 6 bases from J, leaving 13 bases between. CDR1 and CDR2 from the germline V gene are SGHTA and FQGNSA. CDR3 length: 14 amino acids. The CDR3 reads CASSQKPGAGELFF. As DNA, the CDR3 is TGTGCCAGCAGCCAAAAACCGGGGGCCGGGGAGCTGTTTTTT.

The CDR3 coding sequence is TGTGCCAGCAGTGAAGCCGACCTTCAGCCCCAGCATTTT. Protein product: CASSEADLQPQHF. This chain uses TRBV2 with TRBJ1-5, with unresolved D. Looked up from germline, CDR1 is SNHLY and CDR2 is FYNNEI. The CDR3 is made up of 13 amino acids. The V end was cut by 0 bases, the J end by 6 bases, with 6 bases between.

V usage is TRBV9 and J usage is TRBJ2-1; TRBD2 might be the D (5 bases). Looked up from germline, CDR1 is SGDLS and CDR2 is YYNGEE. The length of the CDR3 is 17 residues. Trimming pared 0 bases from V and 0 bases from J, leaving 13 bases between. CDR3 region: CASSVGASTSSYNEQFF. CDR3 sequence (DNA): TGTGCCAGCAGCGTAGGAGCTAGCACCTCCTCCTACAATGAGCAGTTCTTC. Full variable domain (remainder filled in from reference TRBV9 and TRBJ2-1): DSGVTQTPKHLITATGQRVTLRCSPRSGDLSVYWYQQSLDQGLQFLIQYYNGEERAKGNILERFSAQQFPDLHSELNLSSLELGDSALYFCASSVGASTSSYNEQFFGPGTRLTVL.

The rearrangement links TRBV5-4 to TRBJ2-3; 7 bases map to TRBD2. In germline, CDR1 is SGHNT, CDR2 YYREEE (reference sequence). This CDR3 region has 16 residues. With 4 bases clipped from V and 4 bases from J, the junction kept 12 bases outside the gene matches. In DNA, the CDR3 is TGTGCCAGCAGCCCACGATCGGGGGGAGGGGCAGATACGCAGTATTTT. It is translated as CASSPRSGGGADTQYF.

This rearrangement joins TRBV4-1 to TRBJ2-3; TRBD1 might be the D (6 bases). V lost 1 base to trimming and J lost 3 bases, with 11 bases between them. This CDR3 is built from 15 residues. Germline CDR1 is MGHRA and CDR2 is YSYEKL. Here the CDR3 DNA reads TGCGCCAGCAGCCAAGGCAGGGGTTTTACAGATACGCAGTATTTT. This encodes CASSQGRGFTDTQYF.

The chain uses TRBV7-8 and TRBJ2-3; 9 bases agree with TRBD2. This CDR3 comprises 15 residues. The ends lost 3 bases at V and 5 bases at J; junction bases unmatched: 6. In germline, CDR1 is SGHVS, CDR2 FQNEAQ. CDR3 protein: CASSFVGTSLDTQYF. The CDR3 nucleotides read TGTGCCAGCAGCTTCGTCGGGACTAGCTTAGATACGCAGTATTTT.

CDR3 sequence: CSAAGRANEKLFF. In nucleotides, the CDR3 is TGCAGCGCCGCAGGGAGGGCTAATGAAAAACTGTTTTTT. The chain combines TRBV29-1 with TRBJ1-4; possible D gene TRBD1, 5 bases. The CDR3 covers 13 residues. Germline CDR1 is SQVTM and CDR2 is ANQGSEA. Trimming took 7 bases from V and 3 from J, leaving 12 bases between them.

The CDR3, as DNA: TGCAGCGTGGGGAACACGATCGCTAGCACAGATACGCAGTATTTT. It is translated as CSVGNTIASTDTQYF. The chain links TRBV29-1 to TRBJ2-3; D is uncertain. Germline V gene lookup returns CDR1 SQVTM and CDR2 ANQGSEA. Trimming removed 6 bases from V and 0 bases from J, with 16 bases in between. There are 15 residues in the CDR3.

This rearrangement joins TRBV30 to TRBJ2-3; the D gene is possibly TRBD1 (5 bases). V was trimmed by 3 bases and J by 4 bases, leaving 11 bases between them. Germline V gene lookup returns CDR1 GTSNPN and CDR2 SVGIG (reference sequence). The CDR3 extends over 13 amino acids. The CDR3 bases are TGTGCCTGGAGACTTGGGGCGGCAGATACGCAGTATTTT. It translates to CAWRLGAADTQYF.

This chain connects TRBV15 to TRBJ1-1, with 8 bases identical to TRBD1. The CDR3 is 14 residues long. V shed 1 base and J 7 bases; nucleotides not matched to a gene: 5. CDR1 and CDR2 (germline): LNHNV, YYDKDF (reference sequence). This CDR3 is CATSRGIGQGEAFF. The CDR3 DNA is TGTGCCACCAGCAGAGGGATAGGACAGGGTGAAGCTTTCTTT.

The chain is built from TRBV4-1 and TRBJ2-3; either TRBD1 or TRBD2 may supply D (5 bases each). Germline loops: CDR1 MGHRA, CDR2 YSYEKL. Deletions cut 4 bases from V and 1 base from J, with 12 bases between. CDR3 length equals 15 residues. CDR3 DNA sequence: TGCGCCAGCAGCCGCCGGGACGATGGCACAGATACGCAGTATTTT. It specifies CASSRRDDGTDTQYF.

The chain employs TRBV29-1 and TRBJ1-2; tentatively, D is TRBD1 (5 bases). The ends were cut back, 4 bases at V and 8 bases at J, with 20 bases in the middle. The CDR3 is made up of 14 amino acids. CDR1 is SQVTM and CDR2 is ANQGSEA in the germline V gene. The CDR3 loop reads CSVVGQQAPGGYTF. The DNA for the CDR3 is TGCAGCGTTGTGGGCCAACAGGCCCCAGGAGGCTACACCTTC.

J is TRBJ2-7 and V is TRBV10-1, with 10 positions matching TRBD2. Germline V gene sequence: CDR1 WNHNN, CDR2 SYGVQD (reference sequence). V was pared by 0 bases and J by 6 bases, with 23 bases of the junction left unmatched. The CDR3 has 21 amino acids. This chain's CDR3 is CASSESGGPGTSAVPDPEQYF. In DNA form, the CDR3 reads TGCGCCAGCAGTGAGTCGGGGGGCCCCGGGACTAGCGCCGTTCCGGACCCCGAGCAGTACTTC.

The chain has TRBV9 and TRBJ2-2; 7 bases line up with TRBD2. Per the germline V gene, CDR1 is SGDLS and CDR2 is YYNGEE. V shed 4 bases, J shed 4 bases, and the junction held 7 bases outside the gene matches. This CDR3 is built from 15 residues. The CDR3 spells CASSPPSGSTGELFF. In DNA, the CDR3 is TGTGCCAGCAGCCCCCCTAGCGGATCCACCGGGGAGCTGTTTTTT.

The chain joins TRBV25-1 to TRBJ2-7; TRBD2 might be the D (6 bases). Deletions cut 3 bases from V and 1 base from J, with 13 bases between. Per germline, CDR1 MGHDK and CDR2 SYGVNS. This CDR3 has 15 residues. The CDR3 loop reads CASSEAGGGSYEQYF. CDR3 nucleotide sequence: TGTGCCAGCAGTGAGGCCGGGGGTGGATCCTACGAGCAGTACTTC.